This T cell receptor beta chain was recovered during a study of cytomegalovirus exposure and HLA in healthy donors. The study ran its PCR with 60 Vbeta and 13 Jbeta primers. Sequenced by immunoSEQ multiplex PCR; TCRdb stores in-frame clones only, minus some. The sample contains some 110,000 clones, 80% of which appear only once. The V gene's germline CDR1 is MNHNS and CDR2 SASEGT. This CDR3 is 13 amino acids long. Between the trimmed V and J ends, which lost 2 bases and 5 bases, there was a span of 6 bases. Input material: PBMCs. The sequence was collected from a man between 25 and 39 years old in good health and CMV-seropositive. This chain joins TRBV6-1 and TRBJ1-4; a possible D gene is TRBD1 (5 bases). The CDR3 DNA is TGTGCCAGCAGTGAACAGGGAAATGAAAAACTGTTTTTT. Amino acid sequence: CASSEQGNEKLFF.